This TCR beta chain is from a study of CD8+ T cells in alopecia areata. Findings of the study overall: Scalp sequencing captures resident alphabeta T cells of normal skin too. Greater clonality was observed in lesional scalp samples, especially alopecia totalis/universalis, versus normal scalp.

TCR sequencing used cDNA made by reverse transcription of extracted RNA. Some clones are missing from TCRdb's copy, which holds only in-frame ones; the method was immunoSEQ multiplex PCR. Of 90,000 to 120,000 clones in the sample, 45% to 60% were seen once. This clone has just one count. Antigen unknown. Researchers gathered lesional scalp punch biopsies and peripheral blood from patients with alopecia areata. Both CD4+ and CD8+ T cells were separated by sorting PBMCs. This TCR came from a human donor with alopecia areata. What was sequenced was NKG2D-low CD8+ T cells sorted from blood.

The CDR3 loop reads CASSQDLMYSYNEQFF. The CDR3 DNA reads as TGTGCCAGCAGCCAAGATCTGATGTACTCCTACAATGAGCAGTTCTTC. The chain has TRBV4-2 and TRBJ2-1; D is ambiguous. The germline CDR1 and CDR2 sequences are LGHNA and YNFKEQ. The CDR3 runs 16 residues. Deletions cut 0 bases from V and 0 bases from J, with 9 bases between.